The source of this TCR beta chain is a study of blood T cell repertoires in COVID-19. CDR3 length: 13 amino acids. V gave up 4 bases and J gave up 6 bases, with 12 bases separating them. Germline V gives CDR1 MNHEY, CDR2 SMNVEV (reference sequence). Generated by immunoSEQ multiplex PCR, the TCRdb table keeps only in-frame clones and is missing some. The data show 200,000 to 250,000 clones, approximately 88% seen once. The chain joins TRBV27 to TRBJ1-2; D not certain. The clonotype was recovered from a young man with acute COVID-19. What was sequenced was PBMCs or T cells enriched from blood (not recorded which). The CDR3 DNA reads TGTGCCAGCAGTTCCTCCAGGTTTGATGGCTACACCTTC. This gives the protein CASSSSRFDGYTF.